This T cell receptor beta chain stems from a study of T cell changes during pregnancy in multiple sclerosis. Generated by immunoSEQ multiplex PCR, the TCRdb table keeps only in-frame clones and is missing some. The sample shows approximately 70,000 clones, 75% to 95% of them seen only once. With 5 bases clipped from V and 2 bases from J, the junction kept 10 bases outside the gene matches. Germline V gene sequence: CDR1 SGHAT, CDR2 FQNNGV. CDR3 size: 16 residues. The sample consisted of peripheral blood, taken in the third trimester of pregnancy. The source is a female donor in good health, enrolled as a control in a pregnancy study. The chain has TRBV11-2 and TRBJ2-7; TRBD1 agrees at 9 bases. Written as DNA, the CDR3 is TGTGCCAGCAGCCCCCTGAGGGGACAGGGTCCCTACGAGCAGTACTTC. Protein product: CASSPLRGQGPYEQYF.